The 17 T cell receptor beta chains listed next were all sequenced from one sample in a study of blood T cell repertoires in COVID-19. Assay: immunoSEQ multiplex PCR; the TCRdb copy retains only in-frame clones and omits some. The repertoire includes fewer than 350,000 clones, around 90% of them detected once, and over 2% sits in the top ten. Sequenced sample: PBMCs or T cells enriched from blood (not recorded which). Receptors were obtained from a woman aged 40 to 55 with acute COVID-19.

The V gene is TRBV6-5, the J gene TRBJ2-7; D may be TRBD1 (6 bases). The CDR3 sequence is 14 residues long. Germline V gene lookup returns CDR1 MNHEY and CDR2 SVGAGI. V was shortened by 5 bases and J by 6 bases, with 17 bases between the two germline ends. In nucleotides, the CDR3 is TGTGCCAGCAGTCGCCGGACAGATTATAGCGAGCAGTACTTC. This codes for CASSRRTDYSEQYF.

The chain has TRBV5-1 and TRBJ2-5, with a weak D call TRBD2 (6 bases). This CDR3 has 16 amino acids. Germline CDR1 and CDR2: SGHRS and YFSETQ. V was clipped by 7 bases and J by 5 bases, with 24 bases between them. The CDR3 spells CASAITPAGGTETQYF. Written as DNA, the CDR3 is TGCGCCAGCGCCATAACTCCCGCCGGAGGGACGGAGACCCAGTACTTC.

This clone has a single count. The chain carries TRBV30 and TRBJ2-1; D is perhaps TRBD2 (5 bases). The CDR3 consists of 13 residues. The V end lost 4 bases, the J end lost 7 bases, and 14 bases lay between the germline ends. Germline V gene sequence: CDR1 GTSNPN, CDR2 SVGIG (reference sequence). The CDR3 DNA reads TGTGCCTGGACCCGGGATGTGGGAAATGAGCAGTTCTTC. Translated, it gives CAWTRDVGNEQFF.

This rearrangement joins TRBV7-2 to TRBJ2-7; D is perhaps TRBD2 (5 bases). From germline, CDR1 is SGHTA and CDR2 FQGNSA. The CDR3 has 13 residues. V was trimmed by 3 bases and J by 7 bases, leaving 13 bases between them. The CDR3 loop is CASSFQLGGEQYF. The CDR3 nucleotides read TGTGCCAGCAGCTTCCAGCTGGGCGGGGAGCAGTACTTC. Complete variable domain (other parts from reference TRBV7-2 and TRBJ2-7): GAGVSQSPSNKVTEKGKDVELRCDPISGHTALYWYRQSLGQGLEFLIYFQGNSAPDKSGLPSDRFSAERTGGSVSTLTIQRTQQEDSAVYLCASSFQLGGEQYFGPGTRLTVT.

Many counts were recorded for this clone. This CDR3 is CASSPSGGAGQPQHF. In nucleotides, the CDR3 is TGTGCCAGCAGCCCTTCAGGGGGCGCGGGGCAGCCCCAGCATTTT. The chain is built from TRBV9 and TRBJ1-5; 8 bases are shared with TRBD1. Per germline, CDR1 SGDLS and CDR2 YYNGEE. The length of the CDR3 is 15 residues. The V and J ends lost 4 bases and 7 bases, in that order; junction bases with no gene match: 10. The full variable domain, with the rest looked up from reference TRBV9 and TRBJ1-5, is DSGVTQTPKHLITATGQRVTLRCSPRSGDLSVYWYQQSLDQGLQFLIQYYNGEERAKGNILERFSAQQFPDLHSELNLSSLELGDSALYFCASSPSGGAGQPQHFGDGTRLSIL.

The chain joins TRBV11-2 to TRBJ2-1; possible D gene TRBD2, 6 bases. Per the germline V gene, CDR1 is SGHAT and CDR2 is FQNNGV. The CDR3 spans 15 residues. V gave up 1 base and J gave up 0 bases, with 7 bases separating them. Written as DNA, the CDR3 is TGTGCCAGCAGCTTAGGGGGAGGCTCCTACAATGAGCAGTTCTTC. Protein: CASSLGGGSYNEQFF.

The chain uses TRBV6-5 and TRBJ1-2, with D tentatively TRBD1 (6 bases). The CDR3 totals 15 residues. Germline CDR1 is MNHEY and CDR2 is SVGAGI. With 0 bases removed from V and 0 bases from J, the gap between germline ends came to 8 bases. The CDR3 DNA is TGTGCCAGCAGTTACTCGGGGGCAACTAACTATGGCTACACCTTC. It translates to CASSYSGATNYGYTF.

V gene TRBV7-6 combines with J gene TRBJ1-5; 8 bases match TRBD1. V gave up 5 bases and J gave up 4 bases; unmatched junction bases: 4. The CDR3 has 14 amino acids. CDR1 SGHVS and CDR2 FNYEAQ come from the germline V gene. The CDR3 region has the DNA TGTGCCAGCAGCCTACGACAGGGGAATCAGCCCCAGCATTTT. Protein: CASSLRQGNQPQHF.

The chain is built from TRBV11-1 and TRBJ1-6; 10 bases are shared with TRBD1. This CDR3 has 15 residues. Trimming took 5 bases from V and 9 from J; bases not matched to a gene: 7. Germline CDR1 is SGHAT and CDR2 is FQDESV (reference sequence). As DNA, the CDR3 is TGTGCCAGCAGCCCCCGGACAGGGGGGGTTTCACCCCTCCACTTT. Its translation: CASSPRTGGVSPLHF.

This clone has a single count. V usage is TRBV7-9 and J usage is TRBJ1-1; tentatively, D is TRBD1 (6 bases). CDR3 length: 16 amino acids. The germline V and J ends were trimmed by 0 bases and 2 bases, with 13 bases remaining between them. CDR1 is SEHNR and CDR2 is FQNEAQ in the germline V gene (reference sequence). CDR3 coding DNA: TGTGCCAGCAGCTTAGCGAGGACAGCTAACAACACTGAAGCTTTCTTT. Protein product: CASSLARTANNTEAFF.

This chain links TRBV19 with TRBJ2-2, with TRBD2 matching over 10 bases. The V gene's germline CDR1 is LNHDA and CDR2 SQIVND (reference sequence). V lost 3 bases to trimming and J lost 7 bases; unmatched junction nucleotides: 8. CDR3 length: 16 residues. The CDR3 protein is CASSIEREGAGGELFF. The CDR3 DNA reads TGTGCCAGTAGTATCGAGCGGGAGGGGGCCGGCGGGGAGCTGTTTTTT.

The chain recombines TRBV6-5 with TRBJ2-2, with D unresolved. The CDR3 runs 13 residues. Germline V gene data show CDR1 as MNHEY and CDR2 as SVGAGI. V was trimmed by 0 bases and J by 6 bases, leaving 5 bases between them. The CDR3 DNA reads TGTGCCAGCAGTTACTCCCCTTCCGGGGAGCTGTTTTTT. This translates into CASSYSPSGELFF.

The chain links TRBV7-8 to TRBJ2-7; 9 nucleotides match TRBD2. CDR1 and CDR2 (germline): SGHVS, FQNEAQ. The CDR3 consists of 18 residues. The junction had 11 bases not matched to a gene; V was cut back by 1 base and J by 1 base. The CDR3, as DNA: TGTGCCAGCAGCTTAGTTAGGGTCTCTAGCGGGATTTCCTACGAGCAGTACTTC. Protein: CASSLVRVSSGISYEQYF.

This clone turned up a few times. This chain links TRBV10-3 with TRBJ1-6, with D possibly being TRBD1 (5 bases). V dropped 2 bases and J dropped 2 bases, with 7 bases sitting between them. The V gene's germline CDR1 is ENHRY and CDR2 SYGVKD. The CDR3 sequence is 15 residues long. The CDR3 DNA reads TGTGCCATCAGTGAGCAGGGTCCCTATAATTCACCCCTCCACTTT. Encoded protein: CAISEQGPYNSPLHF.

A remark on this clone: This specimen includes other DNA sequences encoding the same CDR3. V usage is TRBV19 and J usage is TRBJ1-2; D gene ambiguous. The V end lost 4 bases, the J end lost 8 bases, and 8 bases lay between the germline ends. The CDR3 sequence is 11 residues long. Germline values: CDR1 LNHDA, CDR2 SQIVND (reference sequence). Written as DNA, the CDR3 is TGTGCCAGTAGTACCGGAGGGGGCTACACCTTC. It translates to CASSTGGGYTF.

V is TRBV9 and J is TRBJ1-6; 7 bases are a match to TRBD1. Germline CDR1 and CDR2: SGDLS and YYNGEE. Trimming at V came to 0 bases and at J to 4 bases, leaving 7 bases not matched to a gene. This CDR3 comprises 17 residues. CDR3 coding DNA: TGTGCCAGCAGCGTAGGCACTGGGACAGAGTATAATTCACCCCTCCACTTT. Translating it yields CASSVGTGTEYNSPLHF.

The chain couples TRBV12-2 to TRBJ2-1; the D call of TRBD1 is as the table states it, not checked on the DNA. TRBV12-2 is recorded as a pseudogene. This CDR3 is 15 amino acids long. CDR3 bases: TGTGCAAGTCGCTTAGATCCATTCTCCTACAATGAGCAGTTCTTC. Protein: CASRLDPFSYNEQFF.